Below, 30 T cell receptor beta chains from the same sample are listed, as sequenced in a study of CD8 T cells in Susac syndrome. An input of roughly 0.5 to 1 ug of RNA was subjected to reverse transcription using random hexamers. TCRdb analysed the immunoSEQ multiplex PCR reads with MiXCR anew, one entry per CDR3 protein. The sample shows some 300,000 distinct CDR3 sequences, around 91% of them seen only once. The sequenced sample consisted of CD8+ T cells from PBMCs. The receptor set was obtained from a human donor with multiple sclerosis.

CDR3 coding DNA: TGTGCCAGCAGTTTGCTAGCGGGGAGCCAAGAGACCCAGTACTTC. Amino acid sequence: CASSLLAGSQETQYF. V gene TRBV6-5 combines with J gene TRBJ2-5, with 9 bases lining up with TRBD2. Germline CDR1 is MNHEY and CDR2 is SVGAGI. V lost 4 bases and J lost 1; bases outside the gene matches: 4. CDR3 length equals 15 residues.

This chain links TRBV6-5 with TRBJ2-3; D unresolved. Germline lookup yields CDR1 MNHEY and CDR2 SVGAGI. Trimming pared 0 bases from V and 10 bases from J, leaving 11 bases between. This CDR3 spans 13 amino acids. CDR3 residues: CASSYSSLRSQYF. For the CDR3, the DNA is TGTGCCAGCAGTTACTCGTCGCTACGGTCGCAGTATTTT.

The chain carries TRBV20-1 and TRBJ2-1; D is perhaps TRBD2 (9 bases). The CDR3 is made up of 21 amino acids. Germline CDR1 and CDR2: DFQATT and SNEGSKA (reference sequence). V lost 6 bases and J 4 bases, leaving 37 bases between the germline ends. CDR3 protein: CSARWGSGSGGLTSGYNEQFF. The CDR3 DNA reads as TGCAGTGCCCGATGGGGTTCAGGGTCAGGGGGCCTGACTAGCGGATACAATGAGCAGTTCTTC.

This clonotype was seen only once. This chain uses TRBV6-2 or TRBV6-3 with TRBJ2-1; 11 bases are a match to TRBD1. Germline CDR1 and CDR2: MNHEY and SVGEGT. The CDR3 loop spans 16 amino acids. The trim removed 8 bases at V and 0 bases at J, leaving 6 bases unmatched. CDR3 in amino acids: CASLPGTGGSYNEQFF. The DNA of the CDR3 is TGTGCCAGCCTTCCCGGGACAGGGGGCTCCTACAATGAGCAGTTCTTC.

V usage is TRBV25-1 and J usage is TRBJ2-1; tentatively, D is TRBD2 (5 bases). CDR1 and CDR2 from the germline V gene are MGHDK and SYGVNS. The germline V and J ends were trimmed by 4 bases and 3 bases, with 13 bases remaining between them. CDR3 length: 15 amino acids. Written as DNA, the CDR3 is TGTGCCAGCAGTGTGAGCGGAGACCTCTACAATGAGCAGTTCTTC. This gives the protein CASSVSGDLYNEQFF.

The CDR3 region has the DNA TGTGCCACCAGTGATTTGGGAGAAGAGCAGTACTTC. Encoded protein: CATSDLGEEQYF. The chain has TRBV24-1 and TRBJ2-7; D is unresolved. The CDR3 spans 12 residues. Germline V gene lookup returns CDR1 KGHDR and CDR2 SFDVKD. V was shortened by 0 bases and J by 7 bases, with 6 bases between the two germline ends.

CDR3 region: CASSWGDSYEQYF. CDR3 DNA: TGTGCCAGCAGTTGGGGGGATTCCTACGAGCAGTACTTC. The chain recombines TRBV27 with TRBJ2-7; possible D gene TRBD2, 6 bases. In germline, CDR1 is MNHEY, CDR2 SMNVEV (reference sequence). The V end lost 4 bases, the J end lost 1 base, and 8 bases lay between the germline ends. The CDR3 spans 13 residues.

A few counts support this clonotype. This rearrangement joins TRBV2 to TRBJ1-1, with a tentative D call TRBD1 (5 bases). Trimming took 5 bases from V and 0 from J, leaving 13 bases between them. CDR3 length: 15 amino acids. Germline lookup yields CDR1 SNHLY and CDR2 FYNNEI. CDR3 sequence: CASSLTGAMNTEAFF. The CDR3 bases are TGTGCCAGCAGTCTCACAGGAGCCATGAACACTGAAGCTTTCTTT.

As DNA, the CDR3 is TGCAGCGTCGTGACAGGGAGTGGGGCCAACGTCCTGACTTTC. This translates into CSVVTGSGANVLTF. V gene TRBV29-1 combines with J gene TRBJ2-6; TRBD1 aligns across 7 bases. V was clipped by 6 bases and J by 3 bases; unmatched bases: 5. CDR3 size: 14 residues. Germline CDR1 and CDR2: SQVTM and ANQGSEA.

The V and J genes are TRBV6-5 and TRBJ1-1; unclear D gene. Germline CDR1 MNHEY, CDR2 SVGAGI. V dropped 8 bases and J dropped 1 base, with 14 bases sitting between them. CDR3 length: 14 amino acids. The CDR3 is CASRIGSGNTEAFF. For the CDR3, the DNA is TGTGCCAGCCGTATTGGATCGGGGAACACTGAAGCTTTCTTT.

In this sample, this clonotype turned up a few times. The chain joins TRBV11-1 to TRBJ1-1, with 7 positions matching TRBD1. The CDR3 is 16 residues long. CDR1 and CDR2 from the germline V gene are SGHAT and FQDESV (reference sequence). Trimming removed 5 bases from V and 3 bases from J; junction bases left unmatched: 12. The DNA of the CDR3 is TGTGCCAGCAGCGACGACAGGGTTCGTGGGGACACTGAAGCTTTCTTT. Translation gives CASSDDRVRGDTEAFF.

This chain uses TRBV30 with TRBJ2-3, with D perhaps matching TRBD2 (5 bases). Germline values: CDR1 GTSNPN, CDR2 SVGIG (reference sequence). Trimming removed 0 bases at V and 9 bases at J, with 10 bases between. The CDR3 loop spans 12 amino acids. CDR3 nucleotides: TGTGCCTGGAGTGTACGAGGGAAGACGCAGTATTTT. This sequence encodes CAWSVRGKTQYF.

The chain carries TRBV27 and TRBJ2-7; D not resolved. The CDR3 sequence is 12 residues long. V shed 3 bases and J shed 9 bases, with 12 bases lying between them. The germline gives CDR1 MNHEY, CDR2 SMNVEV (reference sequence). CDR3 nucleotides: TGTGCCAGCAGTTTTCCGGACGGGTCGCAGTACTTC. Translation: CASSFPDGSQYF.

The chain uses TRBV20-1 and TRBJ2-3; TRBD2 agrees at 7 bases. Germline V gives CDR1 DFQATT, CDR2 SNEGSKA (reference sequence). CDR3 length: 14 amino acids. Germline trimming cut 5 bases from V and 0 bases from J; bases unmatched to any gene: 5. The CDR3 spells CSADTSASTDTQYF. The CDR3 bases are TGCAGTGCTGACACTAGCGCAAGCACAGATACGCAGTATTTT.

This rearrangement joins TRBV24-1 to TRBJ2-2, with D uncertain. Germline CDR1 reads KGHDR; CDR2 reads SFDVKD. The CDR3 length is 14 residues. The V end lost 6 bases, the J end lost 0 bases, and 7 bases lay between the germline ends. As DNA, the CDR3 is TGTGCCACCAGTCGGAGTACGAACACCGGGGAGCTGTTTTTT. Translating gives CATSRSTNTGELFF.

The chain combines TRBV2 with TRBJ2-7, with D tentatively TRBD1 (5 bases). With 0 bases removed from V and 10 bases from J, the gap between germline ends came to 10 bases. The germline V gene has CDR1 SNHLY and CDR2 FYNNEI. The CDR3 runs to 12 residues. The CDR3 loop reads CASSEALQGQYF. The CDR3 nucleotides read TGTGCCAGCAGTGAAGCGCTCCAGGGACAGTACTTC.

DNA of the CDR3: TGTGCCAGCAGCCAACCTCCGGGACTGGGGGAGCAGTTCTTC. Translating it yields CASSQPPGLGEQFF. The chain combines TRBV14 with TRBJ2-1; possible D gene TRBD2, 6 bases. This CDR3 spans 14 amino acids. Per germline, CDR1 SGHDN and CDR2 FVKESK. V dropped 2 bases and J dropped 10 bases, with 15 bases sitting between them. Drawing the rest from reference TRBV14 and TRBJ2-1, the complete variable domain is EAGVTQFPSHSVIEKGQTVTLRCDPISGHDNLYWYRRVMGKEIKFLLHFVKESKQDESGMPNNRFLAERTGGTYSTLKVQPAELEDSGVYFCASSQPPGLGEQFFGPGTRLTVL.

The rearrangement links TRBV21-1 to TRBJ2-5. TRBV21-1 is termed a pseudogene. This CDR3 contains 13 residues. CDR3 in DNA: TGTGCCAGCAGCAAAAGAGCCCAAGAGACCCAGTACTTC. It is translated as CASSKRAQETQYF.

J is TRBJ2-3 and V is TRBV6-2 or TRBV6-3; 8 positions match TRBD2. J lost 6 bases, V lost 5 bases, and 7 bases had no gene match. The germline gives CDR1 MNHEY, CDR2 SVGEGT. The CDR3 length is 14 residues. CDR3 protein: CASSPGLEVDTQYF. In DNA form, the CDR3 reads TGTGCCAGCAGTCCGGGACTAGAGGTGGATACGCAGTATTTT.

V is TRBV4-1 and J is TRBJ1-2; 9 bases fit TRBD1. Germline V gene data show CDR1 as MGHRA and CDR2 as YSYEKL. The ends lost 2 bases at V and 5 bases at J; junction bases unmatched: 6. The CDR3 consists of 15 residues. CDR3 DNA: TGCGCCAGCAGCCAACCCGACAGGGGGATTTATGGCTACACCTTC. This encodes CASSQPDRGIYGYTF.

CDR3 region: CASSLQGSGELFF. In nucleotides, the CDR3 is TGTGCCAGCAGTTTACAGGGGTCCGGGGAGCTGTTTTTT. The chain employs TRBV28 and TRBJ2-2; a possible D gene is TRBD1 (6 bases). This CDR3 is 13 amino acids long. Per the germline V gene, CDR1 is MDHEN and CDR2 is SYDVKM. V was cut by 2 bases and J by 6 bases, with 7 bases left in between.

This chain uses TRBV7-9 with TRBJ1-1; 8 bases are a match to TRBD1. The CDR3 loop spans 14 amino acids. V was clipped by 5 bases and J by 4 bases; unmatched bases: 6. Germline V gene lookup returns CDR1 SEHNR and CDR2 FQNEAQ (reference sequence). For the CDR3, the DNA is TGTGCCAGCAGCCCCCGGACAGGGAGCACTGAAGCTTTCTTT. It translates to CASSPRTGSTEAFF. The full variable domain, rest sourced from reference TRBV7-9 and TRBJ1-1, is DTGVSQNPRHKITKRGQNVTFRCDPISEHNRLYWYRQTLGQGPEFLTYFQNEAQLEKSRLLSDRFSAERPKGSFSTLEIQRTEQGDSAMYLCASSPRTGSTEAFFGQGTRLTVV.

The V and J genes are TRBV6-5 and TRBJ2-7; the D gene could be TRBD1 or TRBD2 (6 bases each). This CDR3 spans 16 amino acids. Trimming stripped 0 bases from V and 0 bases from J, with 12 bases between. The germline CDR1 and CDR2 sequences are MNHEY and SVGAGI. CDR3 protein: CASSYSTGARSYEQYF. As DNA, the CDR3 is TGTGCCAGCAGTTACTCGACGGGGGCGCGCTCCTACGAGCAGTACTTC.

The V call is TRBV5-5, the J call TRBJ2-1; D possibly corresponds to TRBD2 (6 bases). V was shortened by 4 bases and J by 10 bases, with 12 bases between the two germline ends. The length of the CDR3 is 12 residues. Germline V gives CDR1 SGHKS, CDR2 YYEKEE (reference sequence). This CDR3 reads CASSTGLLEQFF. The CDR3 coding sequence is TGTGCCAGCAGCACGGGACTTCTGGAGCAGTTCTTC.

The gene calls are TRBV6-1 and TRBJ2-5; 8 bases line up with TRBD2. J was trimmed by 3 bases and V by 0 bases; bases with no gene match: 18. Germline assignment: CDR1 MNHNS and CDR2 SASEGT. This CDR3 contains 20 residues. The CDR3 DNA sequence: TGTGCCAGCAGTGAAGCTCGATTCTACAGCGGGAGTATGTTTAAAGAGACCCAGTACTTC. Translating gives CASSEARFYSGSMFKETQYF.

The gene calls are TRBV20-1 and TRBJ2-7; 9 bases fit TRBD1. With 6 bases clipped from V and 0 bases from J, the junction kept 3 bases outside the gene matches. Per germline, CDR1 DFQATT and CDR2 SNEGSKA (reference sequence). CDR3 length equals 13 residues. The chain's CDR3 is CSARDRVSYEQYF. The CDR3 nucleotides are TGCAGTGCCCGGGACAGGGTCTCCTACGAGCAGTACTTC.

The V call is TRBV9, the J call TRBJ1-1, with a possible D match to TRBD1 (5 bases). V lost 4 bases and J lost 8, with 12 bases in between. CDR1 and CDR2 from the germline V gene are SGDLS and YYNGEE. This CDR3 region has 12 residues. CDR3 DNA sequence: TGTGCCAGCAGCCCAGCGGGGCAGGAAGCTTTCTTT. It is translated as CASSPAGQEAFF.

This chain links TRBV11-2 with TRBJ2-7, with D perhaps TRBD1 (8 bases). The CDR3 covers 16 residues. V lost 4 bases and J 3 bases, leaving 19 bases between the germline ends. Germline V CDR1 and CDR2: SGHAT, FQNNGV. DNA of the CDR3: TGTGCCAGCAGCTCCTGGAGCGGGACAGGAGACTACGAGCAGTACTTC. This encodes CASSSWSGTGDYEQYF.

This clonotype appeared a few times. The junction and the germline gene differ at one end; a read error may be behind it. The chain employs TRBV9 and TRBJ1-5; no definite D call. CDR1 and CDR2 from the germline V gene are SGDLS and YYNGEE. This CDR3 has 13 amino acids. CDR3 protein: CASSVGDYQPQHF. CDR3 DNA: TGTGCCAGCAGCGTAGGAGATTATCAGCCTCAGCATTTT.

The CDR3 sequence is CASTPGTGEYGPQHF. CDR3 nucleotides: TGTGCCAGCACTCCCGGGACAGGGGAGTATGGGCCCCAGCATTTT. This chain connects TRBV28 to TRBJ1-5; 10 bases are shared with TRBD1. V lost 7 bases, J lost 9 bases, and 12 bases stayed unmatched. Germline V gene data show CDR1 as MDHEN and CDR2 as SYDVKM. The CDR3 runs 15 residues.